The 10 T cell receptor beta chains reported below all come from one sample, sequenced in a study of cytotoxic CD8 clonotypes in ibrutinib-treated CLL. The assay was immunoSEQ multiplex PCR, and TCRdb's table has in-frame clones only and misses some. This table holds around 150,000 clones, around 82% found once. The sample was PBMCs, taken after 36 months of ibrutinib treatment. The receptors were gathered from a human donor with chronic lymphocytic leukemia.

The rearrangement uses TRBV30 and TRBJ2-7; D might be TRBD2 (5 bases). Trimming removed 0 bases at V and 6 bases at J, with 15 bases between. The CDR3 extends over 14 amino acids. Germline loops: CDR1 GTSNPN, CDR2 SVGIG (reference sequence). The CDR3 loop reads CAWSVLGLKGEQYF. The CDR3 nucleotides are TGTGCCTGGAGTGTACTCGGACTTAAGGGCGAGCAGTACTTC.

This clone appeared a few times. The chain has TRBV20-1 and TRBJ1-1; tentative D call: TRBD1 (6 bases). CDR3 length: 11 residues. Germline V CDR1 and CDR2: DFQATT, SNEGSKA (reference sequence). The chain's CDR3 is CSADSNTEAFF. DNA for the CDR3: TGCAGCGCGGACAGCAACACTGAAGCTTTCTTT.

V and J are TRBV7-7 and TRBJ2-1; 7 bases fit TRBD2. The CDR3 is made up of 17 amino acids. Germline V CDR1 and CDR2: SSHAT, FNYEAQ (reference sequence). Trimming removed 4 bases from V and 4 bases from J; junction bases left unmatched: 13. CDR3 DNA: TGTGCCAGCAGCTGGGGGGGGAAGCGGGAATATTACAATGAGCAGTTCTTC. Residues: CASSWGGKREYYNEQFF.

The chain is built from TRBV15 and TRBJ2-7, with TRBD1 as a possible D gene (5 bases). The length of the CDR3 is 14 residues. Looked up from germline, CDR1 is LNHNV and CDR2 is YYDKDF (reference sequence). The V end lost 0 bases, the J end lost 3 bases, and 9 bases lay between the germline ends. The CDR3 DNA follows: TGTGCCACCAGCAGAGATGTTGACAGCTACGAGCAGTACTTC. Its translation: CATSRDVDSYEQYF.

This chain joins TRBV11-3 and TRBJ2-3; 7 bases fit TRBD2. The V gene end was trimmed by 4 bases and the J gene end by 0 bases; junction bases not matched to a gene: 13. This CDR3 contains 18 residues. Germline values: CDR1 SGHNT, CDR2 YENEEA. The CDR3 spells CASSSDLSGESSTDTQYF. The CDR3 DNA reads TGTGCCAGCAGCTCAGACCTCAGCGGGGAGTCTAGCACAGATACGCAGTATTTT.

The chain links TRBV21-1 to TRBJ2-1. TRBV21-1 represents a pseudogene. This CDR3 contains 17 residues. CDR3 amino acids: CASSKQGTQAAYNEQFF. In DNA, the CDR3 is TGTGCCAGCAGCAAACAAGGGACCCAGGCAGCCTACAATGAGCAGTTCTTC.

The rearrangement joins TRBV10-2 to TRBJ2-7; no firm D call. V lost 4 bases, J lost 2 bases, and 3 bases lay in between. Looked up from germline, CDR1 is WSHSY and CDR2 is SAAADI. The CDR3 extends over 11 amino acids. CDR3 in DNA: TGCGCCAGCAGTGTGGCCTACGAGCAGTACTTC. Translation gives CASSVAYEQYF.

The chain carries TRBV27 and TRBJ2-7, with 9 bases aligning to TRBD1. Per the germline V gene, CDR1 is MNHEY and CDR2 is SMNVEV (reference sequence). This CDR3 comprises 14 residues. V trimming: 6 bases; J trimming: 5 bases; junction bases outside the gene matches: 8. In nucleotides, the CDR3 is TGTGCCAGCAGACTGACAGGGGGGGGCCACGAGCAGTACTTC. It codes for CASRLTGGGHEQYF.

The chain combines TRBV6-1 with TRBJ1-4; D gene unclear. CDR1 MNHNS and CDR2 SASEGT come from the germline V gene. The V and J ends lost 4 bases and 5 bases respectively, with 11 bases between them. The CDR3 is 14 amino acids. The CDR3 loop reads CASSAFYSNEKLFF. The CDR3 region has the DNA TGTGCCAGCAGTGCCTTTTACTCAAATGAAAAACTGTTTTTT.

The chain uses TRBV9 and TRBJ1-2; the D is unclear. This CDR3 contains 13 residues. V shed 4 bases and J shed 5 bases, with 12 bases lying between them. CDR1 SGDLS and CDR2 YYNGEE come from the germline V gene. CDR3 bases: TGTGCCAGCAGCCCAGTCTGGGATTATGGCTACACCTTC. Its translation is CASSPVWDYGYTF.